Listed here is a single T cell receptor (beta chain). Its antigen is currently unknown. The source of the sample is a study of T cells expressing NK-cell markers. About the research overall: TCR beta repertoires came from sorted CD3+CD56+NKG2C+, CD3+CD56+NKG2C- and CD3+CD56-NKG2C+ T cells. There were seven HCMV-seropositive donors and one seronegative donor among the eight sequenced. The study's findings and limits: Four of the donors also had these clonotypes leading their CD3+CD56-NKG2C+ fraction. Over 5 donors carried dominant NKG2C+ clonotypes that made up about 1.0-8% of their CD8+ T cells.

The CDR3 contains 14 residues. Germline assignment: CDR1 DFQATT and CDR2 SNEGSKA (reference sequence). TCRdb re-called the 5' RACE reads and catalogs CDR3 proteins one per entry, DNA excluded. The sample is made up of approximately 170,000 distinct CDR3 sequences, and the top ten hold 20% to 25% of it. The sequencing input was blood T cells: a sorted CD56 or NKG2C T cell subset, CD4+ or CD8+ T cells, or bulk PBMC T cells (not recorded which). The origin of this receptor is a man aged 18 to 70 in good health. This rearrangement joins TRBV20-1 to TRBJ2-7; TCRdb selects TRBD2, and the lack of DNA leaves this call unchecked. The CDR3 spells CSATLAGRSYEQYF.